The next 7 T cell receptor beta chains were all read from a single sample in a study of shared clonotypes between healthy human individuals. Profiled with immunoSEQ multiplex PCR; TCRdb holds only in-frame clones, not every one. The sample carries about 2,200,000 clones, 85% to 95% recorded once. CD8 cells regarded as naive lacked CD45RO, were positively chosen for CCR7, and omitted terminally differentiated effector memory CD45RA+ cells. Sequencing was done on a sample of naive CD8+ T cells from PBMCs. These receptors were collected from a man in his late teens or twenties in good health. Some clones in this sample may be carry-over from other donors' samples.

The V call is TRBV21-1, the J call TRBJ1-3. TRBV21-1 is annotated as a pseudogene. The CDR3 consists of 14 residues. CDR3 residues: CASRPRSSGNTIYF. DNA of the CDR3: TGTGCCAGCAGACCCCGTTCCTCTGGAAACACCATATATTTT.

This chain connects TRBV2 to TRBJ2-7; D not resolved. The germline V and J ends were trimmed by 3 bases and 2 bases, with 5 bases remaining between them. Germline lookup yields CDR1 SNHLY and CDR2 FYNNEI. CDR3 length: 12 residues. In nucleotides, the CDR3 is TGTGCCAGCAGTGACCTGCCCTACGAGCAGTACTTC. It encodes CASSDLPYEQYF.

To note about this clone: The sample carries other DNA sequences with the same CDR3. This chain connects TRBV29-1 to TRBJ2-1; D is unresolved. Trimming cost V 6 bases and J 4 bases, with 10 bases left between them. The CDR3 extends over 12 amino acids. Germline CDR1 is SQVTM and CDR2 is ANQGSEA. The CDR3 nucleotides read TGCAGCGTAAGGACGGGTTACAATGAGCAGTTCTTC. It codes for CSVRTGYNEQFF.

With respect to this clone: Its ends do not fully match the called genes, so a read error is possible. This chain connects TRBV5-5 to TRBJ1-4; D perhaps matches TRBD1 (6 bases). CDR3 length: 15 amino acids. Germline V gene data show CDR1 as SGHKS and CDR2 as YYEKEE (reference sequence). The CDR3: CASSLEQGRGRTDIF. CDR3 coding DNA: TGTGCCAGCAGCTTGGAGCAGGGGAGAGGTAGAACGGATATCTTT.

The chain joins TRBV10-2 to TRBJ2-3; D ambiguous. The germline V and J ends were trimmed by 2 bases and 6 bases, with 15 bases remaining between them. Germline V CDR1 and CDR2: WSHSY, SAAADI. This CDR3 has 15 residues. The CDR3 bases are TGCGCCAGCAGTGAGCTGTCGTCGACGCCCGATACGCAGTATTTT. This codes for CASSELSSTPDTQYF.

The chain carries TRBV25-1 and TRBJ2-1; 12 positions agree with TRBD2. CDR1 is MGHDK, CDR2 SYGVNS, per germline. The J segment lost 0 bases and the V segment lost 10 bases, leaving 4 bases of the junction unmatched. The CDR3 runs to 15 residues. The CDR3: CAKPTSGSSYNEQFF. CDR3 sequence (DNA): TGTGCCAAACCGACTAGCGGGAGCTCCTACAATGAGCAGTTCTTC.

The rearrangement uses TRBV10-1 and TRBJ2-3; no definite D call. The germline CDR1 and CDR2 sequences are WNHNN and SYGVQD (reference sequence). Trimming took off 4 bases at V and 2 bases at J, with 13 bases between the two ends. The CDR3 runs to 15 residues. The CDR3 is CASSVVAAHTDTQYF. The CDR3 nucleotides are TGCGCCAGCAGTGTCGTGGCAGCACACACAGATACGCAGTATTTT.